This T cell receptor beta chain is drawn from a study of CD8+ T cells in alopecia areata. In the case of this clone: Its specificity is not known.

RNA extraction was followed by reverse transcription into cDNA, which acted as the sequencing template. Assay used: immunoSEQ multiplex PCR; TCRdb lists only in-frame clones, some missing. In the table there are 140,000 to 150,000 clones, more than 55% of which are singletons. Using a FACSAria, the CD4+ and CD8+ T cells were sorted from the PBMCs. Whole-study findings and limits: TCR sharing across patients was less clear than in mice, possibly HLA-related. Higher clonality was seen in lesional scalp than in normal scalp, especially in alopecia totalis/universalis.

This CDR3 has 14 residues. Looked up from germline, CDR1 is SGHTA and CDR2 is FQGNSA. V lost 4 bases and J 2 bases, leaving 12 bases between the germline ends. This chain uses TRBV7-2 with TRBJ2-7; TRBD2 is a possible D gene (6 bases). The sequencing sample was made of CD8+ T cells sorted from blood. The origin of this receptor is a human donor in good health. Written as DNA, the CDR3 is TGTGCCAGCAGCTCACGGGACTCTACCTACGAGCAGTACTTC. Its protein is CASSSRDSTYEQYF. Combining the CDR3 with reference TRBV7-2 and TRBJ2-7 gives the whole variable domain GAGVSQSPSNKVTEKGKDVELRCDPISGHTALYWYRQSLGQGLEFLIYFQGNSAPDKSGLPSDRFSAERTGGSVSTLTIQRTQQEDSAVYLCASSSRDSTYEQYFGPGTRLTVT.